These 19 T cell receptor beta chains originate from one sample sequenced in a study of cytomegalovirus exposure and HLA in healthy donors. TCRdb's table, derived via immunoSEQ multiplex PCR, lists solely in-frame clones and lacks some. The sample consists of 150,000 or so clones, about 95% of them appearing once. Material: PBMCs. These receptors all stem from a man between 18 and 29 years old in good health and CMV-seropositive.

V usage is TRBV4-2 and J usage is TRBJ1-3; D is undetermined. V lost 4 bases, J lost 0 bases, and 13 bases lay in between. The V gene's germline CDR1 is LGHNA and CDR2 YNFKEQ. This CDR3 has 16 amino acids. The CDR3 region has the DNA TGTGCCAGCAGCCCCTTAATAGCAGCCTCTGGAAACACCATATATTTT. Amino acids: CASSPLIAASGNTIYF.

The chain links TRBV27 to TRBJ2-6; 7 bases line up with TRBD2. The CDR3 covers 17 residues. Germline V gene data show CDR1 as MNHEY and CDR2 as SMNVEV (reference sequence). The junction had 5 bases not matched to a gene; V was cut back by 3 bases and J by 0 bases. The CDR3 bases are TGTGCCAGCAGTTTCCTAGCGGAAAACTCTGGGGCCAACGTCCTGACTTTC. It translates to CASSFLAENSGANVLTF.

The rearrangement uses TRBV7-2 and TRBJ2-3; TRBD2 aligns across 9 bases. J was trimmed by 5 bases and V by 1 base; bases with no gene match: 4. Germline V gives CDR1 SGHTA, CDR2 FQGNSA. CDR3 size: 15 residues. The CDR3 spells CASSLEAGGRDTQYF. The CDR3 DNA is TGTGCCAGCAGCTTAGAGGCGGGAGGGAGAGATACGCAGTATTTT.

The gene calls are TRBV5-4 and TRBJ2-5, with TRBD1 as a possible D gene (5 bases). The CDR3 covers 15 residues. Trimming removed 2 bases at V and 2 bases at J, with 13 bases between. Germline CDR1 reads SGHNT; CDR2 reads YYREEE (reference sequence). CDR3 sequence (DNA): TGTGCCAGCAGCTTCCCCGACAGAGCGCAAGAGACCCAGTACTTC. It specifies CASSFPDRAQETQYF.

The V and J genes are TRBV7-6 and TRBJ2-5; D is perhaps TRBD2 (5 bases). Deletions cut 3 bases from V and 2 bases from J, with 13 bases between. Germline CDR1 is SGHVS and CDR2 is FNYEAQ. The CDR3 is 15 amino acids. Written as DNA, the CDR3 is TGTGCCAGCAGCTTCGGAGGAGGCACTCAAGAGACCCAGTACTTC. It is translated as CASSFGGGTQETQYF.

The chain has TRBV6-1 and TRBJ2-7, with TRBD2 matching over 13 bases. The CDR3 contains 17 residues. Germline values: CDR1 MNHNS, CDR2 SASEGT. J was trimmed by 2 bases and V by 3 bases; bases with no gene match: 7. The CDR3 reads CASSDTSGRAFPYEQYF. The CDR3 coding sequence is TGTGCCAGCAGTGATACTAGCGGGAGGGCCTTTCCCTACGAGCAGTACTTC.

This chain connects TRBV9 to TRBJ2-2, with a possible D match to TRBD2 (6 bases). The CDR3 runs 15 residues. With 0 bases removed from V and 5 bases from J, the gap between germline ends came to 11 bases. The germline gives CDR1 SGDLS, CDR2 YYNGEE. The CDR3 sequence: CASSVDPGATGELFF. In DNA, the CDR3 is TGTGCCAGCAGCGTAGATCCGGGAGCTACCGGGGAGCTGTTTTTT.

The rearrangement joins TRBV2 to TRBJ2-1, with TRBD1 as a possible D gene (5 bases). V lost 6 bases to trimming and J lost 5 bases, with 23 bases between them. CDR1 and CDR2 from the germline V gene are SNHLY and FYNNEI. The CDR3 is 17 amino acids. The CDR3, as DNA: TGTGCCAGCAGACACATCTTCACAGGACGCAAGAACAATGAGCAGTTCTTC. This sequence encodes CASRHIFTGRKNNEQFF. Together with reference TRBV2 and TRBJ2-1, the CDR3 gives the full variable domain: EPEVTQTPSHQVTQMGQEVILRCVPISNHLYFYWYRQILGQKVEFLVSFYNNEISEKSEIFDDQFSVERPDGSNFTLKIRSTKLEDSAMYFCASRHIFTGRKNNEQFFGPGTRLTVL.

The CDR3 coding sequence is TGTGCTACTGCAGGGACTAGCGGGAGGCCGGGCTACGAGCAGTACTTC. Translating gives CATAGTSGRPGYEQYF. The rearrangement joins TRBV5-4 to TRBJ2-7; 15 positions match TRBD2. Germline lookup yields CDR1 SGHNT and CDR2 YYREEE (reference sequence). This CDR3 comprises 16 residues.

In the case of this clone: At one of its ends the junction is not consistent with the germline gene, which may arise from a read error. V gene TRBV28 combines with J gene TRBJ2-7, with 9 bases lining up with TRBD2. This CDR3 region has 12 residues. Germline values: CDR1 MDHEN, CDR2 SYDVKM. CDR3 DNA sequence: TGTGCCAGCAGTTTCGGTAGCGGGAGAAATGACTTC. This encodes CASSFGSGRNDF.

The chain joins TRBV6-5 to TRBJ2-7, with 9 bases matching TRBD2. Germline V gene lookup returns CDR1 MNHEY and CDR2 SVGAGI. CDR3 length: 15 residues. The V gene end was trimmed by 0 bases and the J gene end by 3 bases; junction bases not matched to a gene: 3. CDR3 in amino acids: CASSYSAGGDYEQYF. The CDR3 nucleotides read TGTGCCAGCAGTTACTCGGCGGGGGGGGACTACGAGCAGTACTTC.

V gene TRBV6-1 combines with J gene TRBJ2-7; 10 bases match TRBD1. Germline V gene lookup returns CDR1 MNHNS and CDR2 SASEGT. This CDR3 has 19 amino acids. After removal of 4 bases from V and 0 bases from J, the junction contained 15 bases not matched to a gene. The CDR3 region is CASSVGTGATARTSYEQYF. Written as DNA, the CDR3 is TGTGCCAGCAGTGTCGGGACAGGGGCCACAGCTAGAACCTCCTACGAGCAGTACTTC.

To note about this clone: A read error may produce the germline difference seen at one junction end. The chain uses TRBV27 and TRBJ1-6, with 8 bases that match TRBD1. CDR1 and CDR2 from the germline V gene are MNHEY and SMNVEV (reference sequence). The CDR3 consists of 16 residues. CDR3 sequence: CASSSLRTGNNSPLHF. The CDR3 DNA reads as TGTGCCAGCAGTTCCTTACGGACAGGGAATAACTCACCCCTCCACTTT.

The chain carries TRBV10-3 and TRBJ2-1, with D tentatively TRBD2 (5 bases). Trimming removed 5 bases from V and 0 bases from J, with 8 bases in between. Germline CDR1 ENHRY, CDR2 SYGVKD. CDR3 size: 14 residues. This CDR3 is CAISLGSSYNEQFF. Here the CDR3 DNA reads TGTGCCATCAGTCTAGGGAGCTCCTACAATGAGCAGTTCTTC.

The chain joins TRBV14 to TRBJ2-7; TRBD2 matches at 11 bases. The J segment lost 5 bases and the V segment lost 2 bases, leaving 5 bases of the junction unmatched. The CDR3 extends over 15 amino acids. In germline, CDR1 is SGHDN, CDR2 FVKESK. The CDR3 sequence is CASSQLVLAGDEQYF. In nucleotides, the CDR3 is TGTGCCAGCAGCCAATTAGTACTAGCGGGAGACGAGCAGTACTTC.

The chain is built from TRBV27 and TRBJ2-7; 10 bases align to TRBD1. Germline CDR1 reads MNHEY; CDR2 reads SMNVEV (reference sequence). The CDR3 has 14 amino acids. V lost 3 bases, J lost 6 bases, and 5 bases stayed unmatched. CDR3 sequence reads: CASSFRGQGSEQYF. CDR3 DNA sequence: TGTGCCAGCAGTTTCCGGGGACAGGGGAGCGAGCAGTACTTC.

The chain links TRBV11-2 to TRBJ1-1, with 7 bases lining up with TRBD1. The J segment lost 3 bases and the V segment lost 10 bases, leaving 8 bases of the junction unmatched. Per germline, CDR1 SGHAT and CDR2 FQNNGV. The CDR3 is 13 amino acids. The DNA of the CDR3 is TGTGCCACTTCGGTCAGGGGGGACACTGAAGCTTTCTTT. Residues: CATSVRGDTEAFF.

This sequence joins TRBV9 and TRBJ2-1; D is undetermined. Trimming pared 3 bases from V and 0 bases from J, leaving 13 bases between. CDR3 size: 16 residues. Germline CDR1 reads SGDLS; CDR2 reads YYNGEE. The CDR3 loop is CASSASPVPSYNEQFF. In DNA, the CDR3 is TGTGCCAGCAGCGCCTCCCCGGTTCCCTCCTACAATGAGCAGTTCTTC.

This rearrangement joins TRBV4-1 to TRBJ1-2; D is perhaps TRBD1 (5 bases). Germline CDR1 is MGHRA and CDR2 is YSYEKL. V lost 2 bases and J lost 8, with 27 bases in between. The CDR3 has 18 residues. CDR3 nucleotide sequence: TGCGCCAGCAGCCAATGGATAGGACATGTCGGTAATAATTTGGGCTACACCTTC. Translating gives CASSQWIGHVGNNLGYTF.